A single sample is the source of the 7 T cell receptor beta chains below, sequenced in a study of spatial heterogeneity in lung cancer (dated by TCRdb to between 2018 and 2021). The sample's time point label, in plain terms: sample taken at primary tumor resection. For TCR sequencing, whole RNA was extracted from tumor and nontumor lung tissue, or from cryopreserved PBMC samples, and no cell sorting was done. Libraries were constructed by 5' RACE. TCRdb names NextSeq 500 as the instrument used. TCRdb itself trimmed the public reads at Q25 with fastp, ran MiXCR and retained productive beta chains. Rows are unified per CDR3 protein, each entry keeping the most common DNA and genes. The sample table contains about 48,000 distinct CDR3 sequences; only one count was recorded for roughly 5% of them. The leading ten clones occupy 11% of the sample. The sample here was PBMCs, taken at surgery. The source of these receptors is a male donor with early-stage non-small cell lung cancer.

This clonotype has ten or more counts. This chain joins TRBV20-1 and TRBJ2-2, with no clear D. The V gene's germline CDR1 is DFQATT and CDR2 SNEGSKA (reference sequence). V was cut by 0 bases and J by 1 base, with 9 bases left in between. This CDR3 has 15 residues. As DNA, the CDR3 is TGCAGTGCTAGAGATGGGGTAGTGAACACCGGGGAGCTGTTTTTT. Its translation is CSARDGVVNTGELFF.

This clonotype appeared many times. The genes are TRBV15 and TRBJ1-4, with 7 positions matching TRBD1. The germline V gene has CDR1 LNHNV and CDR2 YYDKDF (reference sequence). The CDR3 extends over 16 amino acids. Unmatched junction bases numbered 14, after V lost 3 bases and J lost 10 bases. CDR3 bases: TGTGCCACCAGCAGTGACAGGGTGAAATCGGCGGGAAAACTGTTTTTT. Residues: CATSSDRVKSAGKLFF. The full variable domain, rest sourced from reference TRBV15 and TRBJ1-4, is DAMVIQNPRYQVTQFGKPVTLSCSQTLNHNVMYWYQQKSSQAPKLLFHYYDKDFNNEADTPDNFQSRRPNTSFCFLDIRSPGLGDTAMYLCATSSDRVKSAGKLFFGSGTQLSVL.

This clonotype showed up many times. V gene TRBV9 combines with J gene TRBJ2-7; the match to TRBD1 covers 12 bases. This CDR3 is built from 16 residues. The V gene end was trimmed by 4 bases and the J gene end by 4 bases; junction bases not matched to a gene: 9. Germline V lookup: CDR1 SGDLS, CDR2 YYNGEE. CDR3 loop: CASSPLEGQGAYEQYF. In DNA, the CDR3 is TGTGCCAGCAGCCCCCTCGAGGGACAGGGGGCGTACGAGCAGTACTTC.

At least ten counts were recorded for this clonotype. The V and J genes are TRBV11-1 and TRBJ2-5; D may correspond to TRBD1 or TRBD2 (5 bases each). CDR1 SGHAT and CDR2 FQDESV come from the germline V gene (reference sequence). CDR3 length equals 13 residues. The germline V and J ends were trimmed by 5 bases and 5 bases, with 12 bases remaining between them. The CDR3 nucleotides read TGTGCCAGCAGCACGGGACCTCGGGAGACCCAGTACTTC. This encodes CASSTGPRETQYF. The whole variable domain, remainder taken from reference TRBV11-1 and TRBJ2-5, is EAEVAQSPRYKITEKSQAVAFWCDPISGHATLYWYRQILGQGPELLVQFQDESVVDDSQLPKDRFSAERLKGVDSTLKIQPAELGDSAMYLCASSTGPRETQYFGPGTRLLVL.

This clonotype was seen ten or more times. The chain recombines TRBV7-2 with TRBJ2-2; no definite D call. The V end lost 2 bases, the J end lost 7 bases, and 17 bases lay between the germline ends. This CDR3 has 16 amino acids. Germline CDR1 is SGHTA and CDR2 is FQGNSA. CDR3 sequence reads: CASSLRVHQSGGELFF. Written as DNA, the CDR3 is TGTGCCAGCAGCTTACGAGTCCATCAATCGGGCGGGGAGCTGTTTTTT.

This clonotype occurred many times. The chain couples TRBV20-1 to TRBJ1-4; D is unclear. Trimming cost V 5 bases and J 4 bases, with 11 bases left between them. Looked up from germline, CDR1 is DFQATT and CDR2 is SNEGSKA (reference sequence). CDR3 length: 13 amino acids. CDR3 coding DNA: TGCAGTGCTGCACACGGGATTAATGAAAAACTGTTTTTT. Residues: CSAAHGINEKLFF.

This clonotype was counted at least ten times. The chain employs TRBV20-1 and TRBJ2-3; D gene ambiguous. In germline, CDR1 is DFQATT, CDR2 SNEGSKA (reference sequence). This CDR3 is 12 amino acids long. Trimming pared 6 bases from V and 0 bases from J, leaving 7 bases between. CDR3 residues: CSASESTDTQYF. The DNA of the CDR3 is TGCAGTGCCAGCGAGAGCACAGATACGCAGTATTTT.